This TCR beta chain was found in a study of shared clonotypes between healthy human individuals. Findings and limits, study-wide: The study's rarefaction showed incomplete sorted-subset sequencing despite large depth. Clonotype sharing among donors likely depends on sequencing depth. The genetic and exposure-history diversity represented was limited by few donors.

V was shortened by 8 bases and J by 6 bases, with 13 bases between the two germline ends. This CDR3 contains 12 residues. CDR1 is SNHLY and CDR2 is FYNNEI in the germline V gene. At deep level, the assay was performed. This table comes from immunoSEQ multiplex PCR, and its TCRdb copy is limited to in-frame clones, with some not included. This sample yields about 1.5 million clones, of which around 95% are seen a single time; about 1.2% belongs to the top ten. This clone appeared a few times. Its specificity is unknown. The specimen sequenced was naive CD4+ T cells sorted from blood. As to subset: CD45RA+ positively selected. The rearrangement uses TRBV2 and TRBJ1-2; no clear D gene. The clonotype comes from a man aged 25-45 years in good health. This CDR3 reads CASLNRANGYTF. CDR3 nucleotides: TGTGCCAGCTTAAACAGAGCCAATGGCTACACCTTC.